The 27 T cell receptor beta chains in this list originate from one sample, sequenced in a study of T cell responses to AZD1222 COVID-19 vaccine. Clones were read by immunoSEQ multiplex PCR, and TCRdb kept only the in-frame ones, dropping some. The table has 180,000 or so clones, over 80% seen once. Sample: peripheral blood, taken 28 days after the second dose of the MenACWY control vaccine. The receptors derive from an adult who received the MenACWY meningococcal vaccine as a control.

This chain connects TRBV28 to TRBJ2-7; possible D gene TRBD1, 5 bases. Germline V gene data show CDR1 as MDHEN and CDR2 as SYDVKM. The CDR3 runs 13 residues. V dropped 3 bases and J dropped 4 bases, with 10 bases sitting between them. CDR3 sequence (DNA): TGTGCCAGCAGTTTGGGCAGGGCTTACGAGCAGTACTTC. Translating gives CASSLGRAYEQYF.

In its sample, this clone was seen once. This chain connects TRBV6-1 to TRBJ1-2; D not certain. Per the germline V gene, CDR1 is MNHNS and CDR2 is SASEGT. The CDR3 spans 13 residues. Trimming took off 3 bases at V and 2 bases at J, with 7 bases between the two ends. The CDR3 nucleotides read TGTGCCAGCAGTGAGCGCCCGAACTATGGCTACACCTTC. Translated: CASSERPNYGYTF.

The chain recombines TRBV27 with TRBJ1-6; D is uncertain. Germline values: CDR1 MNHEY, CDR2 SMNVEV (reference sequence). Trimming stripped 1 base from V and 0 bases from J, with 16 bases between. CDR3 size: 19 residues. The CDR3 region is CASSLLGIRLSSYNSPLHF. DNA of the CDR3: TGTGCCAGCAGTTTATTGGGCATTAGATTAAGCTCCTATAATTCACCCCTCCACTTT.

The J gene is TRBJ1-1, the V gene TRBV15; 8 bases align to TRBD1. Germline CDR1 and CDR2: LNHNV and YYDKDF (reference sequence). V lost 1 base, J lost 0 bases, and 1 base stayed unmatched. This CDR3 is 15 amino acids long. DNA for the CDR3: TGTGCCACCAGCAGAGGGGACAGGATGAACACTGAAGCTTTCTTT. Its protein is CATSRGDRMNTEAFF.

The chain links TRBV19 to TRBJ1-2; perhaps TRBD1 as D (5 bases). This CDR3 is 13 amino acids long. In germline, CDR1 is LNHDA, CDR2 SQIVND (reference sequence). Between the trimmed V and J ends, which lost 6 bases and 4 bases, there was a span of 12 bases. The CDR3 protein is CASRQGNGYGYTF. The CDR3 bases are TGTGCCAGTAGGCAGGGTAACGGCTATGGCTACACCTTC. The full variable domain, completed using reference TRBV19 and TRBJ1-2, is DGGITQSPKYLFRKEGQNVTLSCEQNLNHDAMYWYRQDPGQGLRLIYYSQIVNDFQKGDIAEGYSVSREKKESFPLTVTSAQKNPTAFYLCASRQGNGYGYTFGSGTRLTVV.

The V gene is TRBV30, the J gene TRBJ1-3; the match to TRBD1 covers 11 bases. The J segment lost 0 bases and the V segment lost 4 bases, leaving 5 bases of the junction unmatched. CDR1 and CDR2 from the germline V gene are GTSNPN and SVGIG (reference sequence). The CDR3 is 16 amino acids. The CDR3 region is CAWNRDRGTSGNTIYF. As DNA, the CDR3 is TGTGCCTGGAACCGGGACAGGGGGACCTCTGGAAACACCATATATTTT. The whole variable domain, remainder taken from reference TRBV30 and TRBJ1-3, is SQTIHQWPATLVQPVGSPLSLECTVEGTSNPNLYWYRQAAGRGLQLLFYSVGIGQISSEVPQNLSASRPQDRQFILSSKKLLLSDSGFYLCAWNRDRGTSGNTIYFGEGSWLTVV.

The chain recombines TRBV6-2 or TRBV6-3 with TRBJ2-5; tentatively, D is TRBD2 (5 bases). Trimming pared 5 bases from V and 4 bases from J, leaving 14 bases between. The germline CDR1 and CDR2 sequences are MNHEY and SVGEGT. The CDR3 is 14 residues long. DNA for the CDR3: TGTGCCAGCAGTCCAGGATTGGCGGGAGAGACCCAGTACTTC. This gives the protein CASSPGLAGETQYF.

The sample holds one count of this clone. The rearrangement uses TRBV5-1 and TRBJ1-4; TRBD1 is a possible D gene (6 bases). The CDR3 loop spans 14 amino acids. The V and J ends lost 4 bases and 2 bases respectively, with 9 bases between them. Germline lookup yields CDR1 SGHRS and CDR2 YFSETQ. The CDR3 reads CASSATGTNEKLFF. The CDR3 nucleotides read TGCGCCAGCAGCGCCACAGGGACTAATGAAAAACTGTTTTTT.

V is TRBV19 and J is TRBJ1-5, with D possibly TRBD1 on 5 matching bases. The CDR3 consists of 18 residues. Germline V gene sequence: CDR1 LNHDA, CDR2 SQIVND (reference sequence). Trimming pared 2 bases from V and 7 bases from J, leaving 24 bases between. The CDR3 DNA sequence: TGTGCCAGTAGTATAAACGGGGCCGCCATGGGGCGCGGGCAGCCCCAGCATTTT. This gives the protein CASSINGAAMGRGQPQHF.

This rearrangement joins TRBV3-1 (or the pseudogene TRBV3-2) to TRBJ1-5; D gene uncertain. Germline CDR1 and CDR2: LGHDT and YNNKEL (reference sequence). V shed 0 bases and J shed 7 bases, with 7 bases lying between them. The CDR3 sequence is 13 residues long. The CDR3 reads CASSQDGGQPQHF. The CDR3 DNA reads as TGTGCCAGCAGCCAAGACGGCGGCCAGCCCCAGCATTTT.

V is TRBV7-2 and J is TRBJ1-2, with 10 nucleotides matching TRBD1. The CDR3 is 16 amino acids. The trim removed 0 bases at V and 5 bases at J, leaving 6 bases unmatched. Germline loops: CDR1 SGHTA, CDR2 FQGNSA. CDR3 sequence reads: CASSLARRQGAYGYTF. CDR3 DNA: TGTGCCAGCAGCTTAGCGAGGAGACAGGGGGCATATGGCTACACCTTC.

The chain uses TRBV3-1 (or the pseudogene TRBV3-2) and TRBJ1-4, with D possibly TRBD1 on 6 matching bases. Trimming left V 1 base short and J 8 bases short, with 14 bases between. The CDR3 sequence is 15 residues long. Germline assignment: CDR1 LGHDT and CDR2 YNNKEL (reference sequence). The CDR3 is CASSQVQGSGEKLFF. In nucleotides, the CDR3 is TGTGCCAGCAGCCAAGTACAGGGTTCTGGGGAAAAACTGTTTTTT.

V usage is TRBV6-2 or TRBV6-3 and J usage is TRBJ2-5; 10 bases agree with TRBD2. V gave up 5 bases and J gave up 3 bases; unmatched junction bases: 6. The CDR3 length is 15 residues. CDR1 is MNHEY, CDR2 SVGEGT, per germline. CDR3 sequence: CASSRLAGEKETQYF. DNA of the CDR3: TGTGCCAGCAGTCGTCTAGCGGGGGAAAAAGAGACCCAGTACTTC.

The chain carries TRBV10-1 and TRBJ1-3; D possibly corresponds to TRBD1 (5 bases). The CDR3 spans 14 residues. V was pared by 5 bases and J by 4 bases, with 12 bases between. Per germline, CDR1 WNHNN and CDR2 SYGVQD (reference sequence). The CDR3 DNA reads as TGCGCCAGCAGTTCAGGGATAGCGGGAAACACCATATATTTT. Protein: CASSSGIAGNTIYF.

This chain joins TRBV5-1 and TRBJ1-2; D gene ambiguous. Deletions cut 0 bases from V and 2 bases from J, with 11 bases between. The CDR3 covers 15 residues. Germline CDR1 reads SGHRS; CDR2 reads YFSETQ. This CDR3 is CASSLVVESNYGYTF. DNA of the CDR3: TGCGCCAGCAGCTTGGTTGTGGAATCAAACTATGGCTACACCTTC. Based on the CDR3 plus reference TRBV5-1 and TRBJ1-2, the full variable domain is KAGVTQTPRYLIKTRGQQVTLSCSPISGHRSVSWYQQTPGQGLQFLFEYFSETQRNKGNFPGRFSGRQFSNSRSEMNVSTLELGDSALYLCASSLVVESNYGYTFGSGTRLTVV.

V is TRBV5-1 and J is TRBJ1-2, with D possibly being TRBD1 (5 bases). Trimming pared 0 bases from V and 4 bases from J, leaving 13 bases between. The germline gives CDR1 SGHRS, CDR2 YFSETQ. This CDR3 region has 15 residues. The CDR3 reads CASSLATGGVYGYTF. The DNA for the CDR3 is TGCGCCAGCAGCTTGGCGACCGGAGGGGTCTATGGCTACACCTTC.

The chain combines TRBV5-4 with TRBJ1-2; 7 nucleotides match TRBD1. CDR1 is SGHNT and CDR2 is YYREEE in the germline V gene (reference sequence). The V and J ends lost 0 bases and 5 bases, in that order; junction bases with no gene match: 1. The CDR3 contains 13 residues. The CDR3 is CASSLEQGYGYTF. CDR3 nucleotide sequence: TGTGCCAGCAGCTTGGAACAGGGGTATGGCTACACCTTC.

V usage is TRBV5-1 and J usage is TRBJ1-1, with D unclear. The germline CDR1 and CDR2 sequences are SGHRS and YFSETQ. The V and J ends lost 0 bases and 0 bases respectively, with 6 bases between them. The CDR3 spans 14 residues. The CDR3 DNA sequence: TGCGCCAGCAGCTTGGACGGATTGAACACTGAAGCTTTCTTT. Translation: CASSLDGLNTEAFF.

This chain joins TRBV7-8 and TRBJ1-3; tentatively, D is TRBD1 (6 bases). Trimming stripped 5 bases from V and 3 bases from J, with 17 bases between. CDR1 SGHVS and CDR2 FQNEAQ come from the germline V gene. The CDR3 spans 16 residues. In DNA, the CDR3 is TGTGCCAGCAGCCGCCGACAGGAGACTTATGGAAACACCATATATTTT. It translates to CASSRRQETYGNTIYF.

The chain has TRBV6-5 and TRBJ2-7, with D maybe TRBD1 (8 bases). Trimming took 3 bases from V and 3 from J, leaving 15 bases between them. The CDR3 totals 15 residues. Germline V gives CDR1 MNHEY, CDR2 SVGAGI. CDR3 residues: CASSYTGGAIYEQYF. CDR3 in DNA: TGTGCCAGCAGTTATACAGGGGGGGCAATCTACGAGCAGTACTTC.

The J gene is TRBJ1-2, the V gene TRBV28; 7 bases fit TRBD1. The CDR3 covers 16 residues. Germline assignment: CDR1 MDHEN and CDR2 SYDVKM. V dropped 5 bases and J dropped 8; count of bases not matched to a gene: 17. CDR3 sequence reads: CASSPSLTGPLGGYTF. CDR3 in DNA: TGTGCCAGCAGTCCGAGCTTGACAGGGCCCCTCGGCGGCTACACCTTC.

V and J are TRBV7-9 and TRBJ2-3; 12 nucleotides match TRBD1. Losses at the gene ends were 5 bases for V and 3 bases for J; bases not matched to a gene: 6. This CDR3 has 16 amino acids. CDR1 SEHNR and CDR2 FQNEAQ come from the germline V gene (reference sequence). The CDR3 sequence is CASSHRDRGPTDTQYF. CDR3 coding DNA: TGTGCCAGCAGCCATAGGGACAGGGGGCCGACAGATACGCAGTATTTT.

This clone has only a few counts. CDR3 DNA sequence: TGTGCCAGCAGCTTGGAACCAAAGCAAGAGACCCAGTACTTC. Protein: CASSLEPKQETQYF. The chain combines TRBV5-4 with TRBJ2-5; D gene uncertain. There are 14 residues in the CDR3. Between the trimmed V and J ends, which lost 0 bases and 2 bases, there was a span of 8 bases. Germline V gene lookup returns CDR1 SGHNT and CDR2 YYREEE (reference sequence).

V and J are TRBV6-5 and TRBJ2-7, with 10 bases matching TRBD1. This CDR3 is built from 13 residues. Germline V gene lookup returns CDR1 MNHEY and CDR2 SVGAGI. V shed 8 bases and J 4 bases; nucleotides not matched to a gene: 5. For the CDR3, the DNA is TGTGCCAGCGGACAGGGGGTCTGGTACGAGCAGTACTTC. Its translation: CASGQGVWYEQYF.

The chain carries TRBV5-5 and TRBJ1-5, with 10 bases lining up with TRBD1. V dropped 4 bases and J dropped 3; count of bases not matched to a gene: 7. The CDR3 runs 16 residues. CDR1 is SGHKS and CDR2 is YYEKEE in the germline V gene (reference sequence). CDR3 nucleotides: TGTGCCAGCAGCCCAGCCGGGACAGGGGTCAATCAGCCCCAGCATTTT. This sequence encodes CASSPAGTGVNQPQHF.

V usage is TRBV27 and J usage is TRBJ2-4; 8 nucleotides match TRBD2. The germline V gene encodes CDR1 MNHEY and CDR2 SMNVEV (reference sequence). The length of the CDR3 is 15 residues. Germline trimming cut 6 bases from V and 8 bases from J; bases unmatched to any gene: 12. CDR3 amino acids: CASSPRGGRSHIQYF. In DNA form, the CDR3 reads TGTGCCAGCAGCCCTCGGGGGGGACGGAGTCACATTCAGTACTTC.

The chain is built from TRBV4-2 and TRBJ1-1; D uncertain. Trimming took 0 bases from V and 5 from J, leaving 13 bases between them. The CDR3 is made up of 15 amino acids. The V gene's germline CDR1 is LGHNA and CDR2 YNFKEQ. The CDR3 DNA follows: TGTGCCAGCAGCCAAGATCCCCAAATCGGGACTGAAGCTTTCTTT. Translated: CASSQDPQIGTEAFF.